The clone carrying this T cell receptor beta chain showed up many times. Its antigen is unidentified. The CDR3 covers 18 residues. The V end was cut by 4 bases, the J end by 0 bases, with 19 bases between. The germline V gene encodes CDR1 SGHAT and CDR2 FQNNGV. The hyperthyroidism patients had all been newly diagnosed, and their disease duration was under 2 months. Their ages ranged from 18 to 65 years. Based on clinical symptoms, serum thyroxine and TRAb, thyroid ultrasound and orbital computed tomography, diagnoses were reached. What was amplified from RNA transcripts were TCR beta CDR3 regions. The study used the HTBI primer set for a first-round RT-PCR of the TCR CDR3. TCRdb passed the multiplex PCR reads through MiXCR, listing each CDR3 protein once. The top ten hold about 8.4% of the sample, which has about 710,000 distinct CDR3 sequences, 16% seen once. The source of the sample is a study of T cells in Graves' hyperthyroidism and ophthalmopathy. Findings of the study overall: Ophthalmopathy was distinguished from stable hyperthyroidism by 13 V-J signatures. Among thyroid clonotypes expanded above 0.001, most also appeared in blood.

V gene TRBV11-2 combines with J gene TRBJ1-3; D is possibly TRBD1 (5 bases). The TCR originated in a man in his late teens or twenties with Graves' hyperthyroidism. Source material: blood. The CDR3, as DNA: TGTGCCAGCAGCTCCCTTATGGGGAGCCAGGGCTCTGGAAACACCATATATTTT. Its protein product is CASSSLMGSQGSGNTIYF.